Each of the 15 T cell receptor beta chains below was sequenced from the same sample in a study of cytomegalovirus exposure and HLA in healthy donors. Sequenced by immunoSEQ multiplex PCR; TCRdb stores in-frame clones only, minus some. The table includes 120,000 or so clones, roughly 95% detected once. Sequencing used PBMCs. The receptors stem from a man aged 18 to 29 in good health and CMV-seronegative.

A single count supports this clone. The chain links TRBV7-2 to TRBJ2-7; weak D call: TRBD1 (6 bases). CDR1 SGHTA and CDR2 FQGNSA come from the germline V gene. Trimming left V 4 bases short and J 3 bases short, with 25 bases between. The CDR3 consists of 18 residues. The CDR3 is CASSWPRPGTPGRYEQYF. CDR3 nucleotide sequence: TGTGCCAGCAGCTGGCCCAGGCCCGGGACACCGGGGCGCTACGAGCAGTACTTC.

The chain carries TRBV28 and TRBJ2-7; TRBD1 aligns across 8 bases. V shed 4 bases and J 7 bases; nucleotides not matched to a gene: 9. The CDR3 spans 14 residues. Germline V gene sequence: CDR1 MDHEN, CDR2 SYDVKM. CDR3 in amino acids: CASSSGTGLGEQYF. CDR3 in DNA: TGTGCCAGCAGTTCCGGGACAGGATTGGGGGAGCAGTACTTC.

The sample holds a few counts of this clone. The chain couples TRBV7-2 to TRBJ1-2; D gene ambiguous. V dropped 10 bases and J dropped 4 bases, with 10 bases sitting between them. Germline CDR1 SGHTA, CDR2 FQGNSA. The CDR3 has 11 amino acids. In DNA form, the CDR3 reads TGTGCCATCCGCTTCAGCTATGGCTACACCTTC. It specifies CAIRFSYGYTF.

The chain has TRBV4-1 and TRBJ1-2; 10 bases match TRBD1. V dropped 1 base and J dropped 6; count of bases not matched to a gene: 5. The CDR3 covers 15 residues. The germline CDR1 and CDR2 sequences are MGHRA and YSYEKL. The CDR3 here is CASSQVTGGGNGYTF. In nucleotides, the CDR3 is TGCGCCAGCAGCCAAGTGACAGGGGGCGGGAATGGCTACACCTTC.

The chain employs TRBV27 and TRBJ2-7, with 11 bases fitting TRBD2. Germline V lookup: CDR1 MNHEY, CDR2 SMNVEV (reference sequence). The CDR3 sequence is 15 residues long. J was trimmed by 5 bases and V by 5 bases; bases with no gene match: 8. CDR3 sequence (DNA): TGTGCCAGCAGTCCCACTAGCGGGAGCATCAACGAGCAGTACTTC. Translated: CASSPTSGSINEQYF.

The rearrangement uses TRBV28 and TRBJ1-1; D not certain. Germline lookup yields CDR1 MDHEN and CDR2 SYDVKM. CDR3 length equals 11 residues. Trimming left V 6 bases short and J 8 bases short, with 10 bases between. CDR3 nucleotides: TGTGCCAGCAGCTCGAGCAGGGAAGCTTTCTTT. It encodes CASSSSREAFF.

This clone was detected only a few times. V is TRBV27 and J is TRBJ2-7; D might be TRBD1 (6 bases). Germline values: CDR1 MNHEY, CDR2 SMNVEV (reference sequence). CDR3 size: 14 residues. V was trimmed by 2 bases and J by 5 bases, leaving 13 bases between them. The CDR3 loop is CASSLTGLTDEQYF. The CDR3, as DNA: TGTGCCAGCAGTTTAACAGGGCTTACCGACGAGCAGTACTTC.

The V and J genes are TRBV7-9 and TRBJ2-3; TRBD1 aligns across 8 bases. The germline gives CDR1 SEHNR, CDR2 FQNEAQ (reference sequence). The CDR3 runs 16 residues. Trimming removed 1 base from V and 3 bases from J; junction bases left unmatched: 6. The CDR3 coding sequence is TGTGCCAGCAGCTTAGGTGGGACAGGAATTACAGATACGCAGTATTTT. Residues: CASSLGGTGITDTQYF. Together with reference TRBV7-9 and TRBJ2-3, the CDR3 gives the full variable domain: DTGVSQNPRHKITKRGQNVTFRCDPISEHNRLYWYRQTLGQGPEFLTYFQNEAQLEKSRLLSDRFSAERPKGSFSTLEIQRTEQGDSAMYLCASSLGGTGITDTQYFGPGTRLTVL.

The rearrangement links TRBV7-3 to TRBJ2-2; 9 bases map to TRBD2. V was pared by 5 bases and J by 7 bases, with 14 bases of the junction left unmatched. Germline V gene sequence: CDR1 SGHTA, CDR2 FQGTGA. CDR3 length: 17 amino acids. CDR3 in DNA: TGTGCCAGCAGCCCCCGAGGGGGACTAGCAGAGCGCGGGGAGCTGTTTTTT. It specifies CASSPRGGLAERGELFF.

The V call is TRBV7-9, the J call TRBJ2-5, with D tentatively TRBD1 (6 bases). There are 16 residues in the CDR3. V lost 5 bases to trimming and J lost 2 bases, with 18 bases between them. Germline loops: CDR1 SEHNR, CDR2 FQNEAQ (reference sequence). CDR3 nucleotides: TGTGCCAGCAGCCCCAAGACACAGGGCGGGCAAGAGACCCAGTACTTC. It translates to CASSPKTQGGQETQYF.

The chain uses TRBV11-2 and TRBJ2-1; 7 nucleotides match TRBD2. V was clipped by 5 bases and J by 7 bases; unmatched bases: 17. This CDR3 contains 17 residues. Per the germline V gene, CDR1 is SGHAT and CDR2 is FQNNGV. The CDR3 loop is CASSPPAGDLLGNEQFF. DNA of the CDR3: TGTGCCAGCAGCCCCCCGGCGGGAGACCTCTTGGGGAATGAGCAGTTCTTC.

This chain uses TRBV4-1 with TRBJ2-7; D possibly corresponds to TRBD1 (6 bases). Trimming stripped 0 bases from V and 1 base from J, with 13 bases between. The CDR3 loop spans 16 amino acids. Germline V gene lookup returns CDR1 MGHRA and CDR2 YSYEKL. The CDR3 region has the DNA TGCGCCAGCAGCCAAGATGGGCCAGGGGAATCCTACGAGCAGTACTTC. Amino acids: CASSQDGPGESYEQYF.

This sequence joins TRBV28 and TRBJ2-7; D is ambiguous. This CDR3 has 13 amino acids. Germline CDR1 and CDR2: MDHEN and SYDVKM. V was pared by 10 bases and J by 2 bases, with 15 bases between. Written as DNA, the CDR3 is TGTGCCACCCTGAGGTGGGTCCCCTACGAGCAGTACTTC. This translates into CATLRWVPYEQYF.

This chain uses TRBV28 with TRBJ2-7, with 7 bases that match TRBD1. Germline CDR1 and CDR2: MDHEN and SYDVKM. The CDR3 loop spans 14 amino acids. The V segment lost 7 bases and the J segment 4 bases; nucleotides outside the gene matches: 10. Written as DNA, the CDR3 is TGTGCCAGCAAACTACGACAGGGAAAGTACGAGCAGTACTTC. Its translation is CASKLRQGKYEQYF.

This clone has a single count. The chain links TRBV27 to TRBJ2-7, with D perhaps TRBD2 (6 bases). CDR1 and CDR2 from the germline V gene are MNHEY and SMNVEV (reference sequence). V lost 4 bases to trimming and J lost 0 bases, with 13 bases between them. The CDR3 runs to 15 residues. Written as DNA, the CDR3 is TGTGCCAGCAGTTCCCTAGCGCTCAGCTCCTACGAGCAGTACTTC. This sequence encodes CASSSLALSSYEQYF.